There are many counts of the clone carrying this T cell receptor beta chain. The data were obtained in a study of shared clonotypes between healthy human individuals. Study in general: The study enrolled two women and three men aged 18 to 49.

This CDR3 spans 16 amino acids. Germline trimming cut 0 bases from V and 3 bases from J; bases unmatched to any gene: 4. Germline CDR1 is MGHRA and CDR2 is YSYEKL. Per the authors' pipeline: ImmunoSEQ gave junction-only sequences without quality scores, so filtering differed. TCRdb keeps only in-frame clones here, not all; method: immunoSEQ multiplex PCR. V, J and clone size are those of that table, while D and trimming were read from the DNA. This sample has 850,000 to 1,100,000 clones, with about 72% found just once. The TCR originated in a man younger than 35 in good health. Some clones in this sample may be carry-over from other donors' samples. The sample comprised memory CD4+ T cells from PBMCs. Subset denoted: CD45RA-negative fraction. The chain carries TRBV4-1 and TRBJ1-5; TRBD1 aligns across 8 bases. CDR3 DNA sequence: TGCGCCAGCAGCCAAGATCCAGGGGGCAACAATCAGCCCCAGCATTTT. Translated, it gives CASSQDPGGNNQPQHF.